A single sample is the source of the 25 T cell receptor beta chains below, sequenced in a study of PD-1 blockade in classical Hodgkin lymphoma (dated by TCRdb to 2018 to 2021). The time point label corresponds to: cycle 1 day 1 (C1D1), immediately before nivolumab initiation. All trial patients had relapsed after autologous stem cell transplantation, with cohorts A, B and C differing in prior brentuximab vedotin exposure. Magnetic negative selection with a Miltenyi CD8+ T cell isolation kit was used to purify CD8+ T cells from thawed PBMCs. To prepare the library, the immunoSEQ multiplex PCR assay was applied. What TCRdb holds here is the immuneACCESS table cut down to in-frame rearrangements. Part of the clones is not present; checked against another copy, under half of the missing clones reflect an unresolved V gene, and the others are unexplained. The sample includes roughly 11,000 clones, with roughly 80% observed a single time. Jointly, the top ten make up around two fifths of the sample.

The material was CD8+ T cells from blood, obtained at baseline. The receptor source for this set is a human donor with classical Hodgkin lymphoma.

The V gene is TRBV4-2, the J gene TRBJ1-1, with TRBD1 as a possible D gene (5 bases). V was cut by 3 bases and J by 1 base, with 18 bases left in between. The CDR3 extends over 17 amino acids. CDR1 is LGHNA and CDR2 is YNFKEQ in the germline V gene. CDR3 loop: CASSHKWVIQGNTEAFF. The DNA of the CDR3 is TGTGCCAGCAGCCACAAGTGGGTCATTCAGGGGAACACTGAAGCTTTCTTT.

Of note for this clone: Different DNA sequences within this sample yield the same CDR3. V gene TRBV7-2 combines with J gene TRBJ2-5, with D perhaps TRBD2 (6 bases). Trimming stripped 3 bases from V and 1 base from J, with 9 bases between. CDR1 SGHTA and CDR2 FQGNSA come from the germline V gene. This CDR3 has 14 amino acids. The CDR3 protein is CASSFLSGQETQYF. Here the CDR3 DNA reads TGTGCCAGCAGCTTTCTTAGCGGCCAAGAGACCCAGTACTTC.

The chain has TRBV19 and TRBJ2-1; D possibly corresponds to TRBD1 (6 bases). The V end lost 9 bases, the J end lost 6 bases, and 21 bases lay between the germline ends. The CDR3 length is 15 residues. From germline, CDR1 is LNHDA and CDR2 SQIVND (reference sequence). CDR3 amino acids: CARRGSVEASNEQFF. Here the CDR3 DNA reads TGTGCCAGGAGGGGGAGTGTGGAGGCCTCCAATGAGCAGTTCTTC.

The chain joins TRBV29-1 to TRBJ2-3, with 7 bases lining up with TRBD1. Trimming at V came to 2 bases and at J to 5 bases, leaving 7 bases not matched to a gene. The germline CDR1 and CDR2 sequences are SQVTM and ANQGSEA. The CDR3 spans 14 residues. The CDR3 loop reads CSVENRDRQDTQYF. CDR3 nucleotide sequence: TGCAGCGTTGAAAATCGGGACAGACAAGATACGCAGTATTTT.

This clone appeared a few times. This chain joins TRBV30 and TRBJ2-5; 11 positions match TRBD2. CDR1 is GTSNPN and CDR2 is SVGIG in the germline V gene (reference sequence). V gave up 2 bases and J gave up 0 bases; unmatched junction bases: 2. CDR3 length: 15 amino acids. The CDR3 sequence: CAWSRTSGYQETQYF. CDR3 coding DNA: TGTGCCTGGAGTCGGACTAGCGGGTACCAAGAGACCCAGTACTTC.

The genes are TRBV11-2 and TRBJ2-1, with TRBD2 matching 10 bases. V shed 2 bases, J shed 8 bases, and the junction held 12 bases outside the gene matches. This CDR3 region has 17 residues. Germline CDR1 SGHAT, CDR2 FQNNGV. The CDR3 sequence is CASSLSMASGRGDEQFF. Here the CDR3 DNA reads TGTGCCAGCAGCTTATCGATGGCTAGCGGGAGAGGCGATGAGCAGTTCTTC. The full variable domain, its missing parts supplied by reference TRBV11-2 and TRBJ2-1, is EAGVAQSPRYKIIEKRQSVAFWCNPISGHATLYWYQQILGQGPKLLIQFQNNGVVDDSQLPKDRFSAERLKGVDSTLKIQPAKLEDSAVYLCASSLSMASGRGDEQFFGPGTRLTVL.

V and J are TRBV20-1 and TRBJ2-1; possibly TRBD2 for D (6 bases). The CDR3 totals 11 residues. Germline V gene lookup returns CDR1 DFQATT and CDR2 SNEGSKA (reference sequence). V gave up 8 bases and J gave up 7 bases, with 12 bases separating them. CDR3 in DNA: TGCAGTCGCGGGATGGAGAATGAGCAGTTCTTC. Protein: CSRGMENEQFF.

This clone was found once. The chain links TRBV27 to TRBJ1-4; D unresolved. Germline lookup yields CDR1 MNHEY and CDR2 SMNVEV (reference sequence). The length of the CDR3 is 14 residues. V dropped 3 bases and J dropped 5 bases, with 10 bases sitting between them. The CDR3 here is CASSFRPRNEKLFF. The CDR3, as DNA: TGTGCCAGCAGTTTTCGACCCCGGAATGAAAAACTGTTTTTT.

The chain uses TRBV29-1 and TRBJ2-2, with no clear D. The CDR3 contains 13 residues. The V end was cut by 4 bases, the J end by 0 bases, with 6 bases between. Germline V CDR1 and CDR2: SQVTM, ANQGSEA. The chain's CDR3 is CSVGSSNTGELFF. The CDR3 DNA reads TGCAGCGTTGGAAGCTCGAACACCGGGGAGCTGTTTTTT.

CDR3 sequence (DNA): TGTGCCACCAGCAGAGATCGTGCCCTCAATGAGCAGTTCTTC. As protein: CATSRDRALNEQFF. The rearrangement joins TRBV15 to TRBJ2-1; D gene uncertain. Germline CDR1 reads LNHNV; CDR2 reads YYDKDF (reference sequence). Trimming took 0 bases from V and 6 from J, leaving 9 bases between them. The CDR3 consists of 14 residues.

The chain is built from TRBV5-6 and TRBJ2-3, with TRBD1 matching over 9 bases. CDR1 is SGHDT and CDR2 is YYEEEE in the germline V gene. The ends lost 0 bases at V and 0 bases at J; junction bases unmatched: 5. The CDR3 totals 17 residues. Written as DNA, the CDR3 is TGTGCCAGCAGCTTGGCCGGGACAGGGTGGAGCACAGATACGCAGTATTTT. Translating gives CASSLAGTGWSTDTQYF.

The chain uses TRBV19 and TRBJ2-6; TRBD1 agrees at 10 bases. In germline, CDR1 is LNHDA, CDR2 SQIVND (reference sequence). The CDR3 runs to 17 residues. The ends lost 7 bases at V and 2 bases at J; junction bases unmatched: 8. CDR3 sequence: CASTIDRGLAGANVLTF. The DNA for the CDR3 is TGTGCCAGTACCATTGACAGGGGGCTCGCTGGGGCCAACGTCCTGACTTTC.

This rearrangement joins TRBV6-1 to TRBJ2-1, with D maybe TRBD1 (6 bases). This CDR3 spans 15 amino acids. The V end was cut by 0 bases, the J end by 7 bases, with 13 bases between. The germline V gene encodes CDR1 MNHNS and CDR2 SASEGT. This CDR3 is CASSEAATGGNEQFF. CDR3 DNA sequence: TGTGCCAGCAGTGAAGCGGCGACAGGCGGGAATGAGCAGTTCTTC.

This sequence joins TRBV5-4 and TRBJ2-7; 9 nucleotides match TRBD2. Germline V CDR1 and CDR2: SGHNT, YYREEE (reference sequence). CDR3 length equals 17 residues. The ends lost 0 bases at V and 3 bases at J; junction bases unmatched: 10. The CDR3: CASSLEGIAGELYEQYF. The CDR3 bases are TGTGCCAGCAGCTTGGAGGGAATAGCGGGAGAGCTCTACGAGCAGTACTTC.

This chain links TRBV4-1 with TRBJ1-2; D gene ambiguous. The CDR3 covers 15 residues. Germline values: CDR1 MGHRA, CDR2 YSYEKL. With 3 bases removed from V and 2 bases from J, the gap between germline ends came to 13 bases. The CDR3 here is CASSQGPSPNYGYTF. CDR3 nucleotides: TGCGCCAGCAGCCAGGGCCCCTCCCCAAACTATGGCTACACCTTC.

The chain couples TRBV7-9 to TRBJ1-3; perhaps TRBD1 as D (6 bases). Germline V gives CDR1 SEHNR, CDR2 FQNEAQ (reference sequence). V was cut by 2 bases and J by 4 bases, with 18 bases left in between. This CDR3 spans 17 amino acids. The CDR3 sequence is CASSLWTDQASGNTIYF. CDR3 DNA sequence: TGTGCCAGCAGCTTATGGACAGACCAGGCTTCGGGAAACACCATATATTTT.

This clone has a handful of counts. The rearrangement links TRBV19 to TRBJ2-7; the match to TRBD2 covers 10 bases. The CDR3 covers 14 residues. CDR1 is LNHDA, CDR2 SQIVND, per germline (reference sequence). J was trimmed by 3 bases and V by 5 bases; bases with no gene match: 4. The CDR3 DNA is TGTGCCAGTAGTCGGCTAGCGGGAGTCTACGAGCAGTACTTC. This gives the protein CASSRLAGVYEQYF.

For the CDR3, the DNA is TGTGCCAGCAGTCAGAGCCTGGGACTAGCGGGAGCATGGAATGAGCAGTTCTTC. This gives the protein CASSQSLGLAGAWNEQFF. This chain links TRBV27 with TRBJ2-1, with TRBD2 matching over 14 bases. Germline CDR1 is MNHEY and CDR2 is SMNVEV (reference sequence). The trim removed 5 bases at V and 7 bases at J, leaving 13 bases unmatched. The CDR3 totals 18 residues.

The gene calls are TRBV19 and TRBJ2-6; D remains ambiguous. There are 15 residues in the CDR3. Trimming pared 3 bases from V and 2 bases from J, leaving 8 bases between. Looked up from germline, CDR1 is LNHDA and CDR2 is SQIVND (reference sequence). Here the CDR3 DNA reads TGTGCCAGTAGTATCCCCGGCGCTGGGGCCAACGTCCTGACTTTC. This encodes CASSIPGAGANVLTF.

The chain carries TRBV5-1 and TRBJ2-5; no definite D call. Judging by the DNA end, TRBJ2-7 fits better; the J call may be wrong. Per the germline V gene, CDR1 is SGHRS and CDR2 is YFSETQ. The CDR3 consists of 13 residues. The CDR3, as DNA: TGCGCCAGCAGCTTGGAGATCACCTACGAGCAGTACTTC. It yields the protein CASSLEITYEQYF.

The chain links TRBV13 to TRBJ2-7; tentative D call: TRBD1 (5 bases). Trimming took 4 bases from V and 0 from J, leaving 22 bases between them. The CDR3 spans 18 residues. Germline V gene sequence: CDR1 PRHDT, CDR2 FYEKMQ (reference sequence). Written as DNA, the CDR3 is TGTGCCAGCAGCTCGACAGCGAGTGATGGAACGTACTCCTACGAGCAGTACTTC. Translating it yields CASSSTASDGTYSYEQYF.

In its sample, this clone was seen a few times. The chain links TRBV4-2 to TRBJ2-7; D is possibly TRBD2 (5 bases). Trimming removed 0 bases from V and 3 bases from J, with 12 bases in between. Germline V gene data show CDR1 as LGHNA and CDR2 as YNFKEQ. The CDR3 has 15 amino acids. The CDR3 loop is CASSQDNLADYEQYF. CDR3 DNA sequence: TGTGCCAGCAGCCAAGATAACCTAGCCGACTACGAGCAGTACTTC.

The V call is TRBV14, the J call TRBJ2-6, with D maybe TRBD1 (5 bases). The germline CDR1 and CDR2 sequences are SGHDN and FVKESK. Trimming pared 3 bases from V and 0 bases from J, leaving 15 bases between. This CDR3 is 18 amino acids long. The CDR3 sequence is CASSQVGQGDSGANVLTF. In nucleotides, the CDR3 is TGTGCCAGCAGCCAGGTCGGGCAGGGTGACTCTGGGGCCAACGTCCTGACTTTC.

This clone was seen only once. This chain joins TRBV6-4 and TRBJ2-1; D might be TRBD1 (6 bases). Trimming pared 10 bases from V and 2 bases from J, leaving 12 bases between. There are 13 residues in the CDR3. Per germline, CDR1 MRHNA and CDR2 SNTAGT. The CDR3 DNA sequence: TGTGCCACCCTTAACAGGGCCTACAATGAGCAGTTCTTC. Amino acids: CATLNRAYNEQFF.

The count of this clone is one. The chain joins TRBV28 to TRBJ2-7; 12 bases match TRBD2. The CDR3 covers 15 residues. The germline CDR1 and CDR2 sequences are MDHEN and SYDVKM. V dropped 5 bases and J dropped 1; count of bases not matched to a gene: 3. The CDR3: CASSTTSGRSYEQYF. The CDR3 region has the DNA TGTGCCAGCAGTACCACTAGCGGGAGGTCCTACGAGCAGTACTTC.